This TCR beta chain was documented in a study of patients and donors after allogeneic stem cell transplantation. The V gene lost 6 bases and the J gene lost 0 bases, with 18 bases spanning the gap. This CDR3 comprises 18 residues. Germline values: CDR1 MNHNS, CDR2 SASEGT. TCRdb reprocessed the RT-PCR reads via MiXCR and lists one record per CDR3 protein. Of hundreds of thousands of distinct CDR3 sequences listed, around 41% are singletons. The chain carries TRBV6-1 and TRBJ1-6, with a tentative D call TRBD1 (5 bases). Sequencing was performed on blood, either unsorted or a sorted T cell fraction (not recorded which). This clonotype originated in a human donor who was either an allogeneic HSCT recipient or a stem cell or donor lymphocyte infusion donor (not recorded which). It is not recorded whose cells these are; they may come from a transplant donor. The CDR3 is CASRLGAGRSSYNSPLHF. CDR3 in DNA: TGTGCCAGCAGGCTCGGGGCAGGTCGTAGCTCCTATAATTCACCCCTCCACTTT.